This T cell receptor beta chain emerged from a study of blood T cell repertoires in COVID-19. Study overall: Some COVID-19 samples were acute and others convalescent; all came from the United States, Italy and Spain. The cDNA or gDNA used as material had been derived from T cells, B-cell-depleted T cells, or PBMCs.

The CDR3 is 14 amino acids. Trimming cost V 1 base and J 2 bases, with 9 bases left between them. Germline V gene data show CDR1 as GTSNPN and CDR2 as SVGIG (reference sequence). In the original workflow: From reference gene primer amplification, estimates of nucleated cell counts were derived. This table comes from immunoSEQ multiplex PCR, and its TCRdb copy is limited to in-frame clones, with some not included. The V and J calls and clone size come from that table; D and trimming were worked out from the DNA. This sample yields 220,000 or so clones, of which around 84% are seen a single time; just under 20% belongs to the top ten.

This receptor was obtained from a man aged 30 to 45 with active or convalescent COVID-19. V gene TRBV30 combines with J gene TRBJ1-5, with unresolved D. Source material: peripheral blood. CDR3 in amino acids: CAWSAGKGNQPQHF. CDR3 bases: TGTGCCTGGAGTGCGGGGAAGGGCAATCAGCCCCAGCATTTT.